A single sample is the source of the 8 T cell receptor beta chains below, sequenced in a study of glioma-infiltrating T cells. Using RNA template, CDR3s of TCR alpha and beta were amplified with iRepertoire arm-PCR. Each CDR3 protein is one row after TCRdb ran MiXCR on the multiplex PCR reads. The table has 100,000 to 150,000 distinct CDR3 sequences, around 25% seen once; the top ten hold under 35%. Material: glioma tissue, nonneoplastic brain tissue, or PBMCs (not recorded which). The source of these receptors is a human donor with low-grade glioma or glioblastoma, undergoing nonglioma brain surgery, or in good health (not recorded which).

This clonotype appeared a few times. The chain recombines TRBV18 with TRBJ2-3; no definite D call. CDR3 size: 13 residues. V lost 2 bases and J lost 4, with 7 bases in between. Germline V CDR1 and CDR2: KGHSH, LQKENI. CDR3: CASSPAVADTQYF. CDR3 nucleotides: TGTGCCAGCTCACCAGCGGTGGCAGATACGCAGTATTTT.

J is TRBJ1-5 and V is TRBV10-3; D is perhaps TRBD1 (5 bases). The germline gives CDR1 ENHRY, CDR2 SYGVKD. Trimming stripped 10 bases from V and 5 bases from J, with 18 bases between. The CDR3 consists of 14 residues. CDR3 nucleotides: TGTGCCACCTCCGGGAGGGGAGAAGATCAGCCCCAGCATTTT. It encodes CATSGRGEDQPQHF.

This clonotype was seen at least ten times. V and J are TRBV20-1 and TRBJ2-3; TRBD1 matches at 7 bases. There are 16 residues in the CDR3. Losses at the gene ends were 3 bases for V and 2 bases for J; bases not matched to a gene: 11. Germline loops: CDR1 DFQATT, CDR2 SNEGSKA (reference sequence). CDR3 loop: CSARYWDRVITDTQYF. The CDR3 DNA reads TGCAGTGCTAGGTACTGGGACAGAGTTATCACAGATACGCAGTATTTT.

The chain is built from TRBV2 and TRBJ2-5, with D possibly matching TRBD1 (6 bases). The CDR3 length is 12 residues. V lost 7 bases and J 5 bases, leaving 11 bases between the germline ends. Germline V gene lookup returns CDR1 SNHLY and CDR2 FYNNEI. As DNA, the CDR3 is TGTGCCAGCACCACAGGGTGGGAGACCCAGTACTTC. Protein product: CASTTGWETQYF.

Remarks on this clonotype: Given a much more abundant clone one base away, this may be a read error. In DNA, the CDR3 is TGTGCCACCAGCAGGTTCTCGGGCCGGAACACTGAAGCTTTCTTT. It encodes CATSRFSGRNTEAFF. The rearrangement joins TRBV15 to TRBJ1-1, with D uncertain. Trimming took 3 bases from V and 1 from J, leaving 12 bases between them. The CDR3 totals 15 residues. From germline, CDR1 is LNHNV and CDR2 YYDKDF (reference sequence). The whole variable domain, remainder taken from reference TRBV15 and TRBJ1-1, is DAMVIQNPRYQVTQFGKPVTLSCSQTLNHNVMYWYQQKSSQAPKLLFHYYDKDFNNEADTPDNFQSRRPNTSFCFLDIRSPGLGDTAMYLCATSRFSGRNTEAFFGQGTRLTVV.

In regard to this clonotype: A read error is possible here, since a much larger clone lies one base away. The V call is TRBV20-1, the J call TRBJ1-3; D is undetermined. This CDR3 spans 13 amino acids. From germline, CDR1 is DFQATT and CDR2 SNEGSKA (reference sequence). Trimming stripped 5 bases from V and 0 bases from J, with 8 bases between. The chain's CDR3 is CSALRFSGNTIYF. In DNA form, the CDR3 reads TGCAGTGCTCTTAGATTCTCTGGAAACACCATATATTTT.

This clonotype was recorded at least ten times. This rearrangement joins TRBV6-1 to TRBJ2-1, with unresolved D. Germline CDR1 reads MNHNS; CDR2 reads SASEGT. Trimming took off 4 bases at V and 8 bases at J, with 6 bases between the two ends. This CDR3 spans 11 amino acids. The CDR3 region is CASSVVDEQFF. The CDR3 bases are TGTGCCAGCAGTGTAGTGGATGAGCAGTTCTTC.

This clonotype has only a few counts. The rearrangement links TRBV19 to TRBJ1-1; 7 bases are shared with TRBD1. The germline CDR1 and CDR2 sequences are LNHDA and SQIVND (reference sequence). The CDR3 runs 15 residues. V was pared by 4 bases and J by 3 bases, with 8 bases of the junction left unmatched. In DNA, the CDR3 is TGTGCCAGTAGTACCCTCCACAGGGGTGACACTGAAGCTTTCTTT. As protein: CASSTLHRGDTEAFF.